This entry is about one T cell receptor beta chain. Its antigen remains unknown. This sample is part of a study of T cell responses to AZD1222 COVID-19 vaccine. In the study overall: Analyses pooled second doses at about 4 or about 12 weeks. Study results and limitations: Repertoires were sampled only after the peak T cell response. Only a handful of AZD1222 recipients were seropositive at baseline.

Germline V CDR1 and CDR2: SEHNR, FQNEAQ (reference sequence). This CDR3 has 13 residues. V lost 3 bases to trimming and J lost 6 bases, with 11 bases between them. Assay used: immunoSEQ multiplex PCR; TCRdb lists only in-frame clones, some missing. The profile covers approximately 140,000 clones, with more than 70% appearing a single time and less than 15% taken by the ten largest. V gene TRBV7-9 combines with J gene TRBJ1-2, with a possible D match to TRBD1 (6 bases). This receptor was obtained from an adult in good health. Source: peripheral blood, taken on day 0 of AZD1222 vaccination. CDR3 amino acids: CASSFGGQNGYTF. The CDR3 DNA reads as TGTGCCAGCAGCTTTGGGGGGCAGAATGGCTACACCTTC.